This T cell receptor (beta chain) derives from a study of CD8 T cells in Susac syndrome. The RNA, roughly 0.5 to 1 ug, was put through reverse transcription using random hexamers. The method of amplification for TCR beta CDR3 was immunoSEQ multiplex PCR, covering 54 Vbeta and 13 Jbeta. TCRdb itself ran the immunoSEQ multiplex PCR reads through MiXCR, one entry per CDR3 protein. The table has about 210,000 distinct CDR3 sequences, 95% seen once. Germline CDR1 and CDR2: DFQATT and SNEGSKA (reference sequence). Germline trimming cut 0 bases from V and 5 bases from J; bases unmatched to any gene: 14. CDR3 length: 20 amino acids.

The chain recombines TRBV20-1 with TRBJ2-3; 16 nucleotides line up with TRBD2. The receptor was derived from a human donor with multiple sclerosis. Sequencing input: CD4+ T cells from PBMCs. The CDR3 sequence: CSARDLGSGTSGGAGDTQYF. The CDR3 nucleotides are TGCAGTGCTAGAGATCTTGGCTCCGGGACTAGCGGGGGGGCTGGAGATACGCAGTATTTT.